This entry is about one T cell receptor beta chain. Within the sample, other DNA sequences also encode this same CDR3. Authors' processing steps: Estimated nucleated cell counts came from reference gene primer amplification. Repertoires were generated with immunoSEQ multiplex PCR, while TCRdb's copy carries only in-frame clones and drops some. V, J and clone size were drawn from that table, and D and trimming were deduced from the DNA. The table lists 200,000 to 300,000 clones, about 87% of them singletons, with approximately 3.8% in the top ten. The data were taken from a study of blood T cell repertoires in COVID-19. At the level of the study: Material from acute and convalescent COVID-19 was sourced from the United States, Italy and Spain.

Germline-derived CDR1 and CDR2 are SGHRS and YFSETQ. V shed 4 bases and J shed 0 bases, with 9 bases lying between them. The CDR3 sequence is 14 residues long. This chain connects TRBV5-1 to TRBJ2-3; TRBD1 is a possible D gene (6 bases). This clonotype was obtained from a man aged 60-69 years who had recovered from COVID-19. The specimen was peripheral blood. The CDR3 loop reads CASSVGQSTDTQYF. CDR3 bases: TGCGCCAGCAGCGTCGGACAGAGCACAGATACGCAGTATTTT. Filled out from reference TRBV5-1 and TRBJ2-3, the complete variable domain reads KAGVTQTPRYLIKTRGQQVTLSCSPISGHRSVSWYQQTPGQGLQFLFEYFSETQRNKGNFPGRFSGRQFSNSRSEMNVSTLELGDSALYLCASSVGQSTDTQYFGPGTRLTVL.